This T cell receptor beta chain was observed in a study of cytomegalovirus exposure and HLA in healthy donors. The PCR was carried out with 60 Vbeta primers and 13 Jbeta primers. Profiling relied on immunoSEQ multiplex PCR, and the TCRdb table lists in-frame clones only, not all of them. This sample's table reports around 88,000 clones. This CDR3 contains 13 residues. V was shortened by 1 base and J by 1 base, with 4 bases between the two germline ends. Germline assignment: CDR1 GTSNPN and CDR2 SVGIG (reference sequence). This TCR came from a girl aged 10 to 17 in good health and CMV-seropositive. Sequencing input: PBMCs. The chain combines TRBV30 with TRBJ2-2; D not certain. The CDR3 loop reads CAWSGQNTGELFF. The CDR3 DNA reads TGTGCCTGGAGTGGACAGAACACCGGGGAGCTGTTTTTT.